These 29 T cell receptor beta chains were all obtained from the same sample, sequenced in a study of identical twins. MiXCR was run by TCRdb on the 5' RACE reads, yielding one entry per CDR3 protein. The data hold 350,000 to 600,000 distinct CDR3 sequences, with 14% observed a single time. These data are also associated with another study on yellow fever vaccine responses in identical twins.

Sequenced sample: CD4+ T cells sorted from blood. The receptor set was obtained from a young woman in good health.

The gene calls are TRBV5-1 and TRBJ2-1; D could derive from TRBD1 or TRBD2 (5 bases each). This CDR3 spans 13 amino acids. V gave up 3 bases and J gave up 10 bases, with 14 bases separating them. Germline V gives CDR1 SGHRS, CDR2 YFSETQ. CDR3 bases: TGCGCCAGCAGCTCAGGGACCCCGAGGGAGCAGTTCTTC. The encoded protein is CASSSGTPREQFF.

The gene calls are TRBV7-8 and TRBJ2-7; D is possibly TRBD1 (6 bases). Per germline, CDR1 SGHVS and CDR2 FQNEAQ. The CDR3 is 13 residues long. V gave up 4 bases and J gave up 3 bases, with 10 bases separating them. The CDR3 region is CASSYGGLYEQYF. In DNA form, the CDR3 reads TGTGCCAGCAGCTATGGGGGCCTCTACGAGCAGTACTTC.

The table lists this clonotype with a few counts. The V and J genes are TRBV29-1 and TRBJ1-2; D is uncertain. Germline V gene sequence: CDR1 SQVTM, CDR2 ANQGSEA. V shed 7 bases and J shed 2 bases, with 17 bases lying between them. The CDR3 runs to 14 residues. For the CDR3, the DNA is TGCAGCGCGATTGGGTCCTCAGCCAACTATGGCTACACCTTC. It yields the protein CSAIGSSANYGYTF. The variable domain in full, with the rest retrieved from reference TRBV29-1 and TRBJ1-2, is SAVISQKPSRDICQRGTSLTIQCQVDSQVTMMFWYRQQPGQSLTLIATANQGSEATYESGFVIDKFPISRPNLTFSTLTVSNMSPEDSSIYLCSAIGSSANYGYTFGSGTRLTVV.

The chain has TRBV28 and TRBJ2-5; TRBD1 is a possible D gene (5 bases). The germline V gene has CDR1 MDHEN and CDR2 SYDVKM. The CDR3 is made up of 15 amino acids. V dropped 3 bases and J dropped 6 bases, with 17 bases sitting between them. This chain's CDR3 is CASSFKRGVGKTQYF. The DNA for the CDR3 is TGTGCCAGCAGTTTTAAAAGGGGTGTAGGAAAGACCCAGTACTTC.

This clonotype was counted a few times. The J gene is TRBJ2-1, the V gene TRBV29-1; 8 nucleotides line up with TRBD2. This CDR3 region has 14 residues. Germline trimming cut 7 bases from V and 6 bases from J; bases unmatched to any gene: 11. The germline gives CDR1 SQVTM, CDR2 ANQGSEA. The CDR3 DNA reads TGCAGCGCAGACGGTGCGGGAGGATCCAATGAGCAGTTCTTC. This sequence encodes CSADGAGGSNEQFF.

This clonotype came up a few times. This chain uses TRBV12-3 or TRBV12-4 with TRBJ2-7; 7 nucleotides match TRBD1. This CDR3 has 13 amino acids. V trimming: 4 bases; J trimming: 3 bases; junction bases outside the gene matches: 3. The CDR3: CASSSGQIYEQYF. The CDR3 DNA follows: TGTGCCAGCAGTTCGGGACAGATCTACGAGCAGTACTTC.

In its sample, this clonotype was seen many times. This chain uses TRBV12-3 or TRBV12-4 with TRBJ2-3; 9 nucleotides align to TRBD1. Trimming at V came to 8 bases and at J to 0 bases, leaving 3 bases not matched to a gene. This CDR3 contains 14 residues. CDR3 loop: CASDGTGSTDTQYF. The CDR3 bases are TGTGCCAGCGATGGGACAGGGAGCACAGATACGCAGTATTTT.

This clonotype was counted a single time. V gene TRBV29-1 combines with J gene TRBJ2-3; TRBD2 agrees at 12 bases. With 4 bases clipped from V and 0 bases from J, the junction kept 2 bases outside the gene matches. This CDR3 is built from 15 residues. Germline V gene sequence: CDR1 SQVTM, CDR2 ANQGSEA. This CDR3 is CSVGTSGTSTDTQYF. The CDR3 DNA reads as TGCAGCGTTGGGACTAGCGGGACTAGCACAGATACGCAGTATTTT.

This clonotype occurred a few times. The rearrangement joins TRBV27 to TRBJ2-1; a weak D match, TRBD2 (7 bases). The V end was cut by 4 bases, the J end by 8 bases, with 30 bases between. The CDR3 has 19 amino acids. Germline assignment: CDR1 MNHEY and CDR2 SMNVEV (reference sequence). CDR3 sequence: CASSSPGGAQGRVQYEQFF. CDR3 sequence (DNA): TGTGCCAGCAGTTCCCCAGGTGGTGCGCAGGGGAGGGTGCAATATGAGCAGTTCTTC.

The V and J genes are TRBV20-1 and TRBJ1-4, with D unclear. CDR3 length equals 15 residues. Germline V lookup: CDR1 DFQATT, CDR2 SNEGSKA (reference sequence). The germline V and J ends were trimmed by 5 bases and 0 bases, with 13 bases remaining between them. The CDR3 here is CSASPGFATNEKLFF. CDR3 bases: TGCAGTGCTTCGCCGGGGTTCGCAACTAATGAAAAACTGTTTTTT.

The chain links TRBV20-1 to TRBJ2-7; D is unresolved. The CDR3 is made up of 14 amino acids. The V end was cut by 0 bases, the J end by 6 bases, with 15 bases between. The V gene's germline CDR1 is DFQATT and CDR2 SNEGSKA (reference sequence). In nucleotides, the CDR3 is TGCAGTGCTAGAGACCCCGGAGTCCTTGGCGAGCAGTACTTC. Translated, it gives CSARDPGVLGEQYF.

V gene TRBV10-3 combines with J gene TRBJ2-7, with 8 bases matching TRBD1. Germline CDR1 and CDR2: ENHRY and SYGVKD. Trimming cost V 3 bases and J 2 bases; bases outside gene matches: 15. The CDR3 is 18 residues long. The DNA for the CDR3 is TGTGCCATCAGTGATCCCCTGGCAGGGGGCACGACTGCCTACGAGCAGTACTTC. Translation gives CAISDPLAGGTTAYEQYF.

This clonotype turned up a few times. This sequence joins TRBV29-1 and TRBJ2-3; 9 nucleotides match TRBD1. V was pared by 5 bases and J by 4 bases, with 4 bases of the junction left unmatched. This CDR3 is built from 13 residues. Germline V gives CDR1 SQVTM, CDR2 ANQGSEA. Here the CDR3 reads CSVRDRAPDTQYF. For the CDR3, the DNA is TGCAGCGTTCGGGACAGGGCTCCAGATACGCAGTATTTT.

In its sample, this clonotype was seen a few times. The chain recombines TRBV28 with TRBJ2-7, with D possibly being TRBD2 (5 bases). CDR3 size: 16 residues. Trimming stripped 4 bases from V and 5 bases from J, with 21 bases between. Germline V gives CDR1 MDHEN, CDR2 SYDVKM. CDR3 sequence (DNA): TGTGCCAGCAGTTCTACCACCCCGGGGATTAACGACGAGCAGTACTTC. It specifies CASSSTTPGINDEQYF.

This clonotype was found a few times. The rearrangement uses TRBV6-2 or TRBV6-3 and TRBJ2-5, with D possibly matching TRBD2 (5 bases). The CDR3 runs to 13 residues. Germline CDR1 and CDR2: MNHEY and SVGEGT. Deletions cut 0 bases from V and 6 bases from J, with 8 bases between. The CDR3 sequence: CASSYSGVKTQYF. CDR3 nucleotides: TGTGCCAGCAGTTACTCCGGGGTCAAGACCCAGTACTTC.

This chain joins TRBV9 and TRBJ2-1; 9 nucleotides align to TRBD2. This CDR3 has 17 residues. Germline lookup yields CDR1 SGDLS and CDR2 YYNGEE. V dropped 3 bases and J dropped 7; count of bases not matched to a gene: 14. The CDR3 nucleotides read TGTGCCAGCAGCGCTCAAACGGGACTAGCAGGTTATAATGAGCAGTTCTTC. Translation gives CASSAQTGLAGYNEQFF. Using reference TRBV9 and TRBJ2-1 for the parts outside the CDR3, the full variable domain is DSGVTQTPKHLITATGQRVTLRCSPRSGDLSVYWYQQSLDQGLQFLIQYYNGEERAKGNILERFSAQQFPDLHSELNLSSLELGDSALYFCASSAQTGLAGYNEQFFGPGTRLTVL.

V and J are TRBV25-1 and TRBJ2-7; TRBD1 is a possible D gene (7 bases). There are 15 residues in the CDR3. Germline CDR1 MGHDK, CDR2 SYGVNS. Trimming took off 10 bases at V and 6 bases at J, with 25 bases between the two ends. The CDR3 reads CATQQGGVRFIEQYF. CDR3 nucleotide sequence: TGTGCCACGCAGCAGGGGGGAGTAAGATTCATCGAGCAGTACTTC.

In its sample, this clonotype was seen a few times. The chain joins TRBV18 to TRBJ2-7; D may be TRBD1 or TRBD2 (5 bases each). The CDR3 covers 13 residues. The germline CDR1 and CDR2 sequences are KGHSH and LQKENI. The V end lost 2 bases, the J end lost 2 bases, and 7 bases lay between the germline ends. CDR3 in amino acids: CASSPGTTYEQYF. As DNA, the CDR3 is TGTGCCAGCTCACCAGGGACCACCTACGAGCAGTACTTC.

This clonotype has just a few counts. This chain connects TRBV2 to TRBJ2-7; the D is unclear. Trimming left V 7 bases short and J 5 bases short, with 18 bases between. Germline V lookup: CDR1 SNHLY, CDR2 FYNNEI. The CDR3 consists of 14 residues. The CDR3 nucleotides read TGTGCCAGCATTAATGGACGGCGCTGGGACGAGCAGTACTTC. Its protein is CASINGRRWDEQYF.

This clonotype was observed a handful of times. V and J are TRBV9 and TRBJ2-5; tentatively, D is TRBD1 (5 bases). V was cut by 2 bases and J by 1 base, with 9 bases left in between. The CDR3 covers 14 residues. Looked up from germline, CDR1 is SGDLS and CDR2 is YYNGEE. The CDR3 protein is CASSVGASQETQYF. The CDR3 bases are TGTGCCAGCAGCGTTGGGGCATCCCAAGAGACCCAGTACTTC.

This clonotype was recorded many times. The chain recombines TRBV5-6 with TRBJ2-5; 10 nucleotides line up with TRBD2. V dropped 2 bases and J dropped 4; count of bases not matched to a gene: 5. Germline lookup yields CDR1 SGHDT and CDR2 YYEEEE. This CDR3 region has 15 residues. Written as DNA, the CDR3 is TGTGCCAGCAGCTTCCCTAGCGGGAGTGGAGAGACCCAGTACTTC. This encodes CASSFPSGSGETQYF.

This clonotype has a handful of counts. This rearrangement joins TRBV20-1 to TRBJ2-7, with D possibly matching TRBD2 (5 bases). The germline CDR1 and CDR2 sequences are DFQATT and SNEGSKA (reference sequence). The CDR3 sequence is 13 residues long. V was trimmed by 6 bases and J by 3 bases, leaving 15 bases between them. CDR3 sequence reads: CSARPITSYEQYF. The CDR3 nucleotides read TGCAGTGCACGACCGATAACTAGCTACGAGCAGTACTTC.

This clonotype was detected a few times. The chain employs TRBV5-1 and TRBJ2-3, with 11 bases fitting TRBD1. There are 16 residues in the CDR3. Germline V gene data show CDR1 as SGHRS and CDR2 as YFSETQ. The ends lost 4 bases at V and 3 bases at J; junction bases unmatched: 7. DNA of the CDR3: TGCGCCAGCAGCCCCCTGGGACAGGGGGTAACAGATACGCAGTATTTT. This codes for CASSPLGQGVTDTQYF.

This clonotype was counted many times. The V gene is TRBV5-1, the J gene TRBJ2-4, with a possible D match to TRBD2 (6 bases). Germline V gene sequence: CDR1 SGHRS, CDR2 YFSETQ. Trimming left V 2 bases short and J 0 bases short, with 15 bases between. The CDR3 loop spans 17 amino acids. The CDR3 sequence: CASSFEGGDLAKNIQYF. The CDR3 DNA reads as TGCGCCAGCAGCTTCGAAGGAGGGGACCTAGCCAAAAACATTCAGTACTTC.

The rearrangement uses TRBV14 and TRBJ2-1, with D uncertain. CDR3 length: 17 residues. V was trimmed by 2 bases and J by 5 bases, leaving 19 bases between them. CDR1 SGHDN and CDR2 FVKESK come from the germline V gene. This CDR3 is CASSQSSGPSLNNEQFF. Written as DNA, the CDR3 is TGTGCCAGCAGCCAATCTTCCGGGCCCAGCTTGAACAATGAGCAGTTCTTC.

This clonotype was seen many times. The chain uses TRBV5-1 and TRBJ2-1; D remains unclear. CDR3 size: 13 residues. Germline V CDR1 and CDR2: SGHRS, YFSETQ. V was cut by 9 bases and J by 9 bases, with 19 bases left in between. CDR3 coding DNA: TGCGCCACCATGCTTGAGTTGGGCGGTGAGCAGTTCTTC. Translated: CATMLELGGEQFF.

The J gene is TRBJ1-2, the V gene TRBV7-9, with TRBD1 identical over 7 bases. The trim removed 5 bases at V and 6 bases at J, leaving 12 bases unmatched. CDR1 and CDR2 (germline): SEHNR, FQNEAQ (reference sequence). CDR3 length equals 15 residues. The CDR3 spells CASSGRDSAGDGYTF. CDR3 coding DNA: TGTGCCAGCAGCGGCAGGGACAGCGCGGGGGATGGCTACACCTTC.

The chain joins TRBV10-3 to TRBJ2-1; unclear D gene. From germline, CDR1 is ENHRY and CDR2 SYGVKD. Trimming stripped 6 bases from V and 8 bases from J, with 20 bases between. CDR3 length: 15 residues. CDR3 sequence: CAIRPEVLRRDEQFF. CDR3 nucleotides: TGTGCCATCAGGCCAGAGGTATTACGGCGTGATGAGCAGTTCTTC.

This clonotype was found a few times. The V gene is TRBV4-3, the J gene TRBJ2-7; 8 bases line up with TRBD1. The CDR3 runs to 15 residues. CDR1 is LGHNA and CDR2 is YSLEER in the germline V gene. V shed 1 base, J shed 2 bases, and the junction held 4 bases outside the gene matches. CDR3 nucleotide sequence: TGCGCCAGCAGCCAAGCGCGGGACAGGCCCTACGAGCAGTACTTC. It translates to CASSQARDRPYEQYF.